The entry below gives a single TCR beta chain sequence along with its context. Its specificity is unknown. Other DNA variants within this sample encode the same CDR3. The PCR ran on 60 Vbeta and 13 Jbeta primers. Sequencing was performed with immunoSEQ multiplex PCR; in TCRdb, only in-frame clones are kept and a portion is missing. The table has a few hundred thousand clones, about 75% seen once. The germline V gene encodes CDR1 SQVTM and CDR2 ANQGSEA. The V end lost 7 bases, the J end lost 4 bases, and 13 bases lay between the germline ends. This CDR3 contains 12 residues. The entry originates in a study of cytomegalovirus exposure and HLA in healthy donors. Study-level background: From around 180 million T cells, an earlier analysis saw 90 million to 130 million unique TCR beta sequences.

Study findings and constraints: Later, an analysis found that common viral pathogens appeared to be linked with several of the most significant clusters.

This sequence originates from a woman under 40 in good health and CMV-seronegative. This chain connects TRBV29-1 to TRBJ1-1, with D possibly matching TRBD1 (5 bases). Sequences were obtained from PBMCs. This CDR3 is CSALQGGTEAFF. The CDR3 DNA is TGCAGCGCCCTTCAGGGAGGCACTGAAGCTTTCTTT.